The 26 T cell receptor beta chains in this list originate from one sample, sequenced in a study of identical twins. TCRdb processed the 5' RACE reads anew with MiXCR; each CDR3 protein has one entry. The table has some 1,600,000 distinct CDR3 sequences, 25% to 35% seen once. The sequencing input was cord blood. The receptors were gathered from a newborn girl in good health.

In the case of this clonotype: The germline gene is not matched at one end of the junction; a read error may be the cause. V usage is TRBV5-1 and J usage is TRBJ2-3; 16 nucleotides align to TRBD2. CDR3 length: 17 residues. Per germline, CDR1 SGHRS and CDR2 YFSETQ. This chain's CDR3 is CASSLGLAGGLTDTQYF. CDR3 in DNA: TGTGCCAGCAGCTTGGGACTAGCGGGGGGGCTCACAGATACGCAGTATTTT.

The rearrangement links TRBV29-1 to TRBJ2-3, with D possibly TRBD1 on 5 matching bases. Trimming took off 6 bases at V and 0 bases at J, with 10 bases between the two ends. The CDR3 covers 13 residues. The germline CDR1 and CDR2 sequences are SQVTM and ANQGSEA. The CDR3 sequence is CSVNRLSTDTQYF. In nucleotides, the CDR3 is TGCAGCGTGAACAGGTTAAGCACAGATACGCAGTATTTT.

About this clonotype itself: An end of the junction does not agree with germline; a read error may underlie this. This chain connects TRBV7-8 to TRBJ2-6, with a weak D call TRBD1 (5 bases). Germline-derived CDR1 and CDR2 are SGHVS and FQNEAQ. This CDR3 is built from 18 residues. The CDR3 here is CASSFNRGVLSGANALTF. The CDR3 bases are TGTGCCAGCAGCTTTAATCGTGGGGTCCTCTCTGGGGCCAACGCCCTGACTTTC. Drawing the rest from reference TRBV7-8 and TRBJ2-6, the complete variable domain is GAGVSQSPRYKVAKRGQDVALRCDPISGHVSLFWYQQALGQGPEFLTYFQNEAQLDKSGLPSDRFFAERPEGSVSTLKIQRTQQEDSAVYLCASSFNRGVLSGANALTFGAGSRLTVL.

This chain's CDR3 is CASGLGFYNEQYF. In DNA, the CDR3 is TGTGCTAGTGGTTTGGGGTTTTACAATGAGCAGTACTTC. The chain carries TRBV12-5 and TRBJ2-7; D is undetermined. The CDR3 has 13 residues. CDR1 is LGHNT and CDR2 is FRNRAP in the germline V gene. With 1 base removed from V and 7 bases from J, the gap between germline ends came to 11 bases.

There are a few counts of this clonotype. This chain links TRBV12-3 or TRBV12-4 with TRBJ1-4; D ambiguous. V shed 1 base and J shed 0 bases, with 6 bases lying between them. This CDR3 has 15 amino acids. The CDR3 coding sequence is TGTGCCAGCAGTTTAGGGGCAACAACTAATGAAAAACTGTTTTTT. Protein sequence: CASSLGATTNEKLFF.

A word on this clonotype: A single base separates this from a much larger clone, so it may be a read error. The chain has TRBV6-1 and TRBJ2-1; TRBD2 is a possible D gene (6 bases). Near its end, the DNA agrees better with TRBJ2-7, so the J call may be wrong. Germline lookup yields CDR1 MNHNS and CDR2 SASEGT. The CDR3 is 17 residues long. The CDR3 nucleotides read TGTGCCAGCAGGTTGAGGAGGGCCTTAAACTCCTACAATGAGCAGTACTTC. Translation gives CASRLRRALNSYNEQYF.

This sequence joins TRBV21-1 and TRBJ2-2; the D call TRBD2 from the table was never checked on the DNA. TRBV21-1 is described as a pseudogene. This CDR3 contains 19 residues. The DNA of the CDR3 is TGTGCCAGCAGCAGGGGACTAGCGGGAGGGCCTACGAACACCGGGGAGCTGTTTTTT. This gives the protein CASSRGLAGGPTNTGELFF.

The table lists this clonotype with a few counts. This sequence joins TRBV27 and TRBJ2-1; weak D call: TRBD2 (5 bases). Trimming took 1 base from V and 5 from J, leaving 12 bases between them. The germline V gene encodes CDR1 MNHEY and CDR2 SMNVEV (reference sequence). The CDR3 covers 15 residues. The CDR3 here is CASSLYPRTDNEQFF. The CDR3 DNA sequence: TGTGCCAGCAGTTTATACCCCCGGACTGACAATGAGCAGTTCTTC.

V is TRBV5-6 and J is TRBJ2-5, with TRBD2 matching over 9 bases. This CDR3 comprises 17 residues. Germline V gives CDR1 SGHDT, CDR2 YYEEEE. J lost 5 bases, V lost 1 base, and 12 bases had no gene match. In DNA form, the CDR3 reads TGTGCCAGCAGCTTGAGACTAGCGGACCTCATCTCTGAGACCCAGTACTTC. Translation gives CASSLRLADLISETQYF. Full variable domain (rest looked up from reference TRBV5-6 and TRBJ2-5): DAGVTQSPTHLIKTRGQQVTLRCSPKSGHDTVSWYQQALGQGPQFIFQYYEEEERQRGNFPDRFSGHQFPNYSSELNVNALLLGDSALYLCASSLRLADLISETQYFGPGTRLLVL.

There are many counts of this clonotype. The chain uses TRBV29-1 and TRBJ2-7; TRBD2 matches at 11 bases. Losses at the gene ends were 7 bases for V and 6 bases for J; bases not matched to a gene: 11. The CDR3 loop spans 14 amino acids. The germline gives CDR1 SQVTM, CDR2 ANQGSEA. The CDR3 DNA reads as TGCAGCGCCGAGTCCACTAGCGGGAGTACCGAGCAGTACTTC. Residues: CSAESTSGSTEQYF.

The V gene is TRBV20-1, the J gene TRBJ1-6; no clear D gene. Per germline, CDR1 DFQATT and CDR2 SNEGSKA (reference sequence). This CDR3 has 16 residues. Deletions cut 4 bases from V and 6 bases from J, with 19 bases between. Here the CDR3 reads CSATPDHGFTNSPLHF. DNA for the CDR3: TGCAGTGCTACCCCCGACCACGGGTTCACTAATTCACCCCTCCACTTT.

This clonotype was counted between two and nine times. This sequence joins TRBV24-1 and TRBJ2-3; D assignment may be TRBD1 or TRBD2 (6 bases each). CDR3 length: 13 residues. Looked up from germline, CDR1 is KGHDR and CDR2 is SFDVKD. V shed 10 bases and J shed 1 base, with 11 bases lying between them. The chain's CDR3 is CATGRGGTDTQYF. The CDR3 coding sequence is TGTGCCACGGGAAGGGGGGGCACAGATACGCAGTATTTT.

The chain joins TRBV11-2 to TRBJ2-5, with D possibly matching TRBD2 (6 bases). The CDR3 has 15 amino acids. Between the trimmed V and J ends, which lost 5 bases and 0 bases, there was a span of 13 bases. Germline loops: CDR1 SGHAT, CDR2 FQNNGV. CDR3 sequence (DNA): TGTGCCAGCAGCCGTTTCGGGGACTACCAAGAGACCCAGTACTTC. It specifies CASSRFGDYQETQYF.

Comment on this clonotype: A much larger clonotype is one base distant, so this may be a read error. The J gene is TRBJ2-1, the V gene TRBV10-3; D is ambiguous. The CDR3 has 12 amino acids. The germline V gene encodes CDR1 ENHRY and CDR2 SYGVKD. Trimming took off 2 bases at V and 5 bases at J, with 4 bases between the two ends. CDR3 DNA sequence: TGTGCCATCAGTGAGGAGGACAATGAGCAGTTCTTC. As protein: CAISEEDNEQFF.

The genes are TRBV6-1 and TRBJ2-2, with a possible D match to TRBD2 (5 bases). The germline CDR1 and CDR2 sequences are MNHNS and SASEGT. CDR3 length: 15 residues. V lost 8 bases, J lost 0 bases, and 13 bases lay in between. The CDR3 DNA reads as TGTGCCAGCTTCGCTAGCCCCACGAACACCGGGGAGCTGTTTTTT. Encoded protein: CASFASPTNTGELFF.

This chain uses TRBV27 with TRBJ2-3, with no clear D. The ends were cut back, 2 bases at V and 7 bases at J, with 10 bases in the middle. CDR1 is MNHEY and CDR2 is SMNVEV in the germline V gene (reference sequence). The CDR3 covers 13 residues. In nucleotides, the CDR3 is TGTGCCAGCAGTTTAAGTTCATGGAATACGCAGTATTTT. Translated, it gives CASSLSSWNTQYF.

The rearrangement links TRBV3-1 to TRBJ2-5, with D perhaps matching TRBD2 (6 bases). V gave up 3 bases and J gave up 11 bases, with 22 bases separating them. This CDR3 has 15 residues. Germline CDR1 LGHDT, CDR2 YNNKEL (reference sequence). CDR3 residues: CASSHTSHYPNEQYF. DNA for the CDR3: TGTGCCAGCAGCCATACTAGCCATTACCCCAATGAGCAGTACTTC.

This clonotype has at least ten counts. The chain recombines TRBV18 with TRBJ2-4; a weak D match, TRBD2 (6 bases). V dropped 8 bases and J dropped 0 bases, with 14 bases sitting between them. Germline V gene data show CDR1 as KGHSH and CDR2 as LQKENI. This CDR3 is built from 15 residues. The CDR3 loop reads CASSPPGLAKNIQYF. The CDR3 DNA is TGTGCCAGCAGTCCCCCGGGACTAGCCAAAAACATTCAGTACTTC.

The chain links TRBV4-1 to TRBJ2-7; TRBD2 agrees at 7 bases. Germline V gives CDR1 MGHRA, CDR2 YSYEKL. J lost 2 bases, V lost 2 bases, and 3 bases had no gene match. This CDR3 is built from 14 residues. The CDR3 loop is CASSQRGRAYEQYF. The CDR3 region has the DNA TGCGCCAGCAGCCAAAGAGGGAGGGCCTACGAGCAGTACTTC.

This clonotype came up a few times. The chain recombines TRBV12-3 or TRBV12-4 with TRBJ2-3; TRBD2 might be the D (5 bases). V was shortened by 1 base and J by 2 bases, with 7 bases between the two germline ends. There are 14 residues in the CDR3. The CDR3 sequence is CASSLVTNTDTQYF. The CDR3 DNA is TGTGCCAGCAGTTTAGTGACTAACACAGATACGCAGTATTTT.

A word on this clonotype: With a far larger clone one base away, a read error is the likely cause. The chain has TRBV7-2 and TRBJ2-3; D not resolved. This CDR3 contains 12 residues. Germline V gene sequence: CDR1 SGHTA, CDR2 FQGNSA. CDR3 bases: TGTGCCAGCAGCAGACTCACAGTTACGCAGTATTTT. It yields the protein CASSRLTVTQYF.

The chain has TRBV10-3 and TRBJ2-1, with TRBD1 matching 7 bases. V was pared by 9 bases and J by 2 bases, with 7 bases of the junction left unmatched. The length of the CDR3 is 14 residues. CDR1 is ENHRY and CDR2 is SYGVKD in the germline V gene. DNA of the CDR3: TGTGCCATTCTACAGGGGAGACCCTACAATGAGCAGTTCTTC. Encoded protein: CAILQGRPYNEQFF.

There are a few counts of this clonotype. This chain connects TRBV5-1 to TRBJ2-1; D is tentatively TRBD1 or TRBD2 (6 bases each). Per germline, CDR1 SGHRS and CDR2 YFSETQ. Trimming cost V 4 bases and J 4 bases, with 12 bases left between them. There are 14 residues in the CDR3. CDR3 in DNA: TGCGCCAGCAGCCGAGGGGGGATTTACAATGAGCAGTTCTTC. It specifies CASSRGGIYNEQFF.

This clonotype came up once. The chain uses TRBV18 and TRBJ2-3; 7 bases map to TRBD1. CDR1 KGHSH and CDR2 LQKENI come from the germline V gene. The ends lost 6 bases at V and 0 bases at J; junction bases unmatched: 9. The CDR3 totals 16 residues. The DNA of the CDR3 is TGTGCCAGCTCGCTCCAACAGGGGATGAGCACAGATACGCAGTATTTT. The encoded protein is CASSLQQGMSTDTQYF. Using reference TRBV18 and TRBJ2-3 for the parts outside the CDR3, the full variable domain is NAGVMQNPRHLVRRRGQEARLRCSPMKGHSHVYWYRQLPEEGLKFMVYLQKENIIDESGMPKERFSAEFPKEGPSILRIQQVVRGDSAAYFCASSLQQGMSTDTQYFGPGTRLTVL.

This clonotype was seen a few times. The chain couples TRBV20-1 to TRBJ1-2; D not certain. This CDR3 region has 13 residues. V lost 2 bases to trimming and J lost 8 bases, with 15 bases between them. Germline CDR1 DFQATT, CDR2 SNEGSKA (reference sequence). CDR3 protein: CSARRPYGEGYTF. CDR3 bases: TGCAGTGCTAGAAGACCATACGGGGAAGGCTACACCTTC.

The rearrangement uses TRBV7-2 and TRBJ1-1; D is unclear. This CDR3 spans 15 amino acids. Germline V gene sequence: CDR1 SGHTA, CDR2 FQGNSA. V dropped 0 bases and J dropped 1 base, with 9 bases sitting between them. The CDR3 DNA follows: TGTGCCAGCAGCTTAGCCCCGAGACAGAACACTGAAGCTTTCTTT. Translation: CASSLAPRQNTEAFF. The full variable domain, rest sourced from reference TRBV7-2 and TRBJ1-1, is GAGVSQSPSNKVTEKGKDVELRCDPISGHTALYWYRQSLGQGLEFLIYFQGNSAPDKSGLPSDRFSAERTGGSVSTLTIQRTQQEDSAVYLCASSLAPRQNTEAFFGQGTRLTVV.